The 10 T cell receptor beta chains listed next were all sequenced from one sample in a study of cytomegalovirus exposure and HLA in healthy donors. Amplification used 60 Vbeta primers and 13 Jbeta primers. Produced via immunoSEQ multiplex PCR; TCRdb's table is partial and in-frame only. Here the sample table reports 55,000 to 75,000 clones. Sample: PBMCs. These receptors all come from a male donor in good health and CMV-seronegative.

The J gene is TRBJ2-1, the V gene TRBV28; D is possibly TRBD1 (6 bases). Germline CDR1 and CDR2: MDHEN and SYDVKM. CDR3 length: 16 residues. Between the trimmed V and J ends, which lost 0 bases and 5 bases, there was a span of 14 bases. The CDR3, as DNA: TGTGCCAGCAGTTTATGGGGTCAGGGGTCCGACAATGAGCAGTTCTTC. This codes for CASSLWGQGSDNEQFF.

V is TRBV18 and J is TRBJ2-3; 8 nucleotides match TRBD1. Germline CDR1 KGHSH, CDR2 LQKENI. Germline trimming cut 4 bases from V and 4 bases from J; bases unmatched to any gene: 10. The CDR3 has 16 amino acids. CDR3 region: CASSLLGQGTADTQYF. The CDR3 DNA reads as TGTGCCAGCTCACTCCTCGGACAGGGAACGGCAGATACGCAGTATTTT.

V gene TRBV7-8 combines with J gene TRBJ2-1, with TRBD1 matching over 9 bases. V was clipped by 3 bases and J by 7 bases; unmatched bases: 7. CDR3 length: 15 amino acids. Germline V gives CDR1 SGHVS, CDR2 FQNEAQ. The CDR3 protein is CASSLRDRVGNEQFF. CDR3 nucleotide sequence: TGTGCCAGCAGCTTGAGGGACAGGGTGGGAAATGAGCAGTTCTTC.

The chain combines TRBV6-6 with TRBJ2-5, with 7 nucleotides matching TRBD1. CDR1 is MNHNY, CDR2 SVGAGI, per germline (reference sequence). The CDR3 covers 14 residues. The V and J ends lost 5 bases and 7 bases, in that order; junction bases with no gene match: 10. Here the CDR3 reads CASSGRQGLATQYF. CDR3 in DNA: TGTGCCAGCAGTGGACGACAGGGCTTGGCGACCCAGTACTTC.

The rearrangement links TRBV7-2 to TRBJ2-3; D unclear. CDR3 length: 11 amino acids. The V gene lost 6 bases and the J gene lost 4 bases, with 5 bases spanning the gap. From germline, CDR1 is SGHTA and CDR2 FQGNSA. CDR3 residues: CASRLADTQYF. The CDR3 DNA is TGTGCCAGCAGACTTGCAGATACGCAGTATTTT.

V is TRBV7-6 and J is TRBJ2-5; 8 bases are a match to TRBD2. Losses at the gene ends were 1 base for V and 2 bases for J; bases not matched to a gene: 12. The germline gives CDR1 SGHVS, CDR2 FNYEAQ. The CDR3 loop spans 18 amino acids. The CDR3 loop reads CASSLEGPGGPPQETQYF. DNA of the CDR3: TGTGCCAGCAGCTTAGAGGGACCGGGAGGGCCTCCACAAGAGACCCAGTACTTC.

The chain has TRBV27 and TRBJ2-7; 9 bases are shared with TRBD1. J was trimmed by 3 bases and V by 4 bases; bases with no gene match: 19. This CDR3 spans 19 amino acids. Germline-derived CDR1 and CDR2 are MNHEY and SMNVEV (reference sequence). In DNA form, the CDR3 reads TGTGCCAGCAGTTCCGACGCATTCCGGGACAGGGATGGAGTCTACGAGCAGTACTTC. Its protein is CASSSDAFRDRDGVYEQYF.

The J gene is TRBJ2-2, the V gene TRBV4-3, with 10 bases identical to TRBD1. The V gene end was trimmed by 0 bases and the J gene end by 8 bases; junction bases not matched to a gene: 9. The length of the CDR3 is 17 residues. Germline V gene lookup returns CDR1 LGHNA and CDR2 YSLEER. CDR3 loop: CASSQDSTGGVSGELFF. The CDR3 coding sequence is TGCGCCAGCAGCCAAGATTCGACAGGGGGCGTTTCTGGGGAGCTGTTTTTT.

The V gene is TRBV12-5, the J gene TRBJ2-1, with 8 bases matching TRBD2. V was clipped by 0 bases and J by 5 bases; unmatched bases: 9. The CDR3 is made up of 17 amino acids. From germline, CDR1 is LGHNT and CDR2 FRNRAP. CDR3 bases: TGTGCTAGTGGTTTGGTCCCCCCGAGCGGGAGCGACAATGAGCAGTTCTTC. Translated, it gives CASGLVPPSGSDNEQFF.

Here the CDR3 reads CASSQGTIGKDTIYF. The CDR3 nucleotides read TGCGCCAGCAGCCAAGGGACTATCGGGAAGGACACCATATATTTT. The chain has TRBV4-1 and TRBJ1-3; D is undetermined. Per the germline V gene, CDR1 is MGHRA and CDR2 is YSYEKL. The CDR3 covers 15 residues. V was cut by 1 base and J by 8 bases, with 15 bases left in between.